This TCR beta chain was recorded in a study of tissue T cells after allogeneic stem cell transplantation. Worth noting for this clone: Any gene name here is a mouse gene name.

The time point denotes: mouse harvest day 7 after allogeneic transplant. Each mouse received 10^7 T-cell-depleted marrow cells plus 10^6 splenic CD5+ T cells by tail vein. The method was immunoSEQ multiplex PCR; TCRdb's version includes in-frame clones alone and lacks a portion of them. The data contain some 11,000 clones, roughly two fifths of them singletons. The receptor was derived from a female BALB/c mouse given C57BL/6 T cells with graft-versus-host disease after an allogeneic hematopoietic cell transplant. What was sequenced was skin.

CDR3 amino acids: CGARRQAANSDYTF. The covered CDR3 bases are TGTGGTGCTAGGAGACAGGCTGCAAACTCCGACTACACC. The chain recombines TRBV20 with TRBJ1-2; D may be TRBD1 (6 bases). The observed sequence ends 1 residue before the CDR3 terminus, with the missing tail filled in from the germline J gene. The V end was cut by 2 bases, the J end by 0 bases, with 10 bases between. Germline V lookup: CDR1 GFQATS, CDR2 STVNSAI. The CDR3 consists of 14 residues.